Listed here are 19 T cell receptor beta chains from one sample, sequenced in a study of cytomegalovirus exposure and HLA in healthy donors. Researchers ran the PCR with 60 Vbeta and 13 Jbeta primers. Method: immunoSEQ multiplex PCR; TCRdb's copy keeps in-frame clones and lacks some. The table shows 160,000 or so clones, with 80% occurring only once. Specimen: PBMCs. The receptors derive from a man aged 30 to 45 in good health and CMV-seronegative.

The CDR3 loop is CASSFPRAGGYQETQYF. DNA of the CDR3: TGTGCCAGCAGTTTTCCTCGAGCGGGGGGGTACCAAGAGACCCAGTACTTC. V usage is TRBV28 and J usage is TRBJ2-5; 10 bases align to TRBD2. V trimming: 3 bases; J trimming: 0 bases; junction bases outside the gene matches: 7. Per germline, CDR1 MDHEN and CDR2 SYDVKM. There are 17 residues in the CDR3.

This clone was observed once. V and J are TRBV9 and TRBJ2-3; 12 nucleotides agree with TRBD2. With V trimmed by 0 bases and J by 6 bases, 5 bases remained unmatched. The CDR3 is made up of 16 amino acids. CDR1 is SGDLS, CDR2 YYNGEE, per germline. CDR3 region: CASSVAGLAGSDTQYF. The DNA for the CDR3 is TGTGCCAGCAGCGTAGCTGGACTAGCGGGGTCGGATACGCAGTATTTT.

The CDR3 is CASTLTDSGANVLTF. The DNA for the CDR3 is TGTGCCAGCACCCTAACAGACTCTGGGGCCAACGTCCTGACTTTC. The J gene is TRBJ2-6, the V gene TRBV21-1; no DNA check was done on the table's D call, TRBD1. TRBV21-1 is a known pseudogene. This CDR3 comprises 15 residues.

The rearrangement joins TRBV19 to TRBJ2-2; a weak D match, TRBD2 (5 bases). Germline V gene sequence: CDR1 LNHDA, CDR2 SQIVND (reference sequence). The CDR3 is 15 amino acids. Trimming pared 7 bases from V and 7 bases from J, leaving 19 bases between. CDR3 in DNA: TGTGCCAGTAATGATCGAGGTCCTGGAGGCGGGGAGCTGTTTTTT. It specifies CASNDRGPGGGELFF.

The genes are TRBV5-1 and TRBJ2-7; 10 bases match TRBD1. CDR3 length equals 15 residues. V was pared by 0 bases and J by 6 bases, with 6 bases of the junction left unmatched. Looked up from germline, CDR1 is SGHRS and CDR2 is YFSETQ. CDR3 sequence reads: CASSLGQGAVREQYF. The CDR3, as DNA: TGCGCCAGCAGCTTGGGACAGGGGGCTGTCCGCGAGCAGTACTTC.

The V and J genes are TRBV19 and TRBJ1-5, with D perhaps TRBD1 (5 bases). V lost 6 bases, J lost 3 bases, and 12 bases lay in between. The CDR3 runs to 14 residues. From germline, CDR1 is LNHDA and CDR2 SQIVND (reference sequence). The CDR3 spells CASRPRQPNQPQHF. CDR3 in DNA: TGTGCCAGTAGACCTCGACAGCCCAATCAGCCCCAGCATTTT. Drawing the rest from reference TRBV19 and TRBJ1-5, the complete variable domain is DGGITQSPKYLFRKEGQNVTLSCEQNLNHDAMYWYRQDPGQGLRLIYYSQIVNDFQKGDIAEGYSVSREKKESFPLTVTSAQKNPTAFYLCASRPRQPNQPQHFGDGTRLSIL.

The chain employs TRBV15 and TRBJ1-4; possible D gene TRBD1, 5 bases. The CDR3 covers 18 residues. Trimming took off 4 bases at V and 0 bases at J, with 18 bases between the two ends. Per the germline V gene, CDR1 is LNHNV and CDR2 is YYDKDF (reference sequence). DNA of the CDR3: TGTGCCACCAGCAACCCCGACAGTGGGGGGGCAACTAATGAAAAACTGTTTTTT. This encodes CATSNPDSGGATNEKLFF.

The J gene is TRBJ2-7, the V gene TRBV6-1; the match to TRBD2 covers 8 bases. This CDR3 has 15 amino acids. Trimming cost V 6 bases and J 3 bases; bases outside gene matches: 10. Germline lookup yields CDR1 MNHNS and CDR2 SASEGT. CDR3 nucleotide sequence: TGTGCCAGCAGGGAACTGGTCGGGAGGGGCTACGAGCAGTACTTC. It encodes CASRELVGRGYEQYF.

The chain employs TRBV6-1 and TRBJ1-1; the D is unclear. The V end was cut by 5 bases, the J end by 4 bases, with 14 bases between. Germline V CDR1 and CDR2: MNHNS, SASEGT. The CDR3 is made up of 14 amino acids. The CDR3, as DNA: TGTGCCAGCAGTCCGGGGATGTCGGGCACTGAAGCTTTCTTT. Encoded protein: CASSPGMSGTEAFF.

V and J are TRBV27 and TRBJ2-3; D unresolved. Trimming removed 3 bases from V and 5 bases from J, with 12 bases in between. Germline V CDR1 and CDR2: MNHEY, SMNVEV (reference sequence). The CDR3 covers 14 residues. The CDR3 region is CASSFLGELDTQYF. DNA for the CDR3: TGTGCCAGCAGTTTCCTCGGAGAACTAGATACGCAGTATTTT.

The chain carries TRBV7-3 and TRBJ1-2; D is undetermined. CDR3 length equals 14 residues. V shed 0 bases and J shed 8 bases, with 13 bases lying between them. Germline CDR1 is SGHTA and CDR2 is FQGTGA. CDR3 in DNA: TGTGCCAGCAGCTTAACGAGGAGCAGTGAAGGCTACACCTTC. It is translated as CASSLTRSSEGYTF.

The J gene is TRBJ2-3, the V gene TRBV11-2; the match to TRBD2 covers 9 bases. V shed 0 bases and J 6 bases; nucleotides not matched to a gene: 7. Germline V gene lookup returns CDR1 SGHAT and CDR2 FQNNGV. There are 16 residues in the CDR3. CDR3: CASSLDPGGGADTQYF. DNA of the CDR3: TGTGCCAGCAGCTTAGATCCAGGCGGGGGGGCCGATACGCAGTATTTT.

V and J are TRBV18 and TRBJ2-3; 12 bases are a match to TRBD2. Germline CDR1 and CDR2: KGHSH and LQKENI. V gave up 6 bases and J gave up 1 base; unmatched junction bases: 5. The CDR3 length is 16 residues. The CDR3 DNA reads as TGTGCCAGCTCCTCGAGACTAGCGGGGGGCACAGATACGCAGTATTTT. This codes for CASSSRLAGGTDTQYF. The whole variable domain, filled in from reference TRBV18 and TRBJ2-3, reads NAGVMQNPRHLVRRRGQEARLRCSPMKGHSHVYWYRQLPEEGLKFMVYLQKENIIDESGMPKERFSAEFPKEGPSILRIQQVVRGDSAAYFCASSSRLAGGTDTQYFGPGTRLTVL.

Notes on this clone: The same CDR3 also results from other DNA sequences found in this sample. The chain combines TRBV10-2 with TRBJ1-5; the D gene is possibly TRBD1 (6 bases). CDR1 is WSHSY and CDR2 is SAAADI in the germline V gene. V was pared by 5 bases and J by 0 bases, with 11 bases between. The CDR3 extends over 15 amino acids. The CDR3, as DNA: TGCGCCAGCAGTTCGGACAGTTATAGCAATCAGCCCCAGCATTTT. Protein: CASSSDSYSNQPQHF.

The V and J genes are TRBV18 and TRBJ2-5; 9 positions agree with TRBD1. Near its end, the DNA agrees better with TRBJ2-7, so the J call may be wrong. This CDR3 region has 14 residues. In germline, CDR1 is KGHSH, CDR2 LQKENI. The CDR3 DNA reads as TGTGCCAGCTCAAAAGGGACAGGGAACTACGAGCAGTACTTC. Residues: CASSKGTGNYEQYF.

The chain uses TRBV7-9 and TRBJ1-2; 8 bases fit TRBD1. The CDR3 has 13 residues. Germline V CDR1 and CDR2: SEHNR, FQNEAQ (reference sequence). V trimming: 5 bases; J trimming: 3 bases; junction bases outside the gene matches: 2. The CDR3 DNA reads as TGTGCCAGCAGCCCACAGGGGGACTATGGCTACACCTTC. It specifies CASSPQGDYGYTF.

This CDR3 is CASSQMGQETEAFF. CDR3 sequence (DNA): TGTGCCAGCAGTCAGATGGGACAGGAGACTGAAGCTTTCTTT. The rearrangement uses TRBV2 and TRBJ1-1; 8 nucleotides line up with TRBD1. V was pared by 5 bases and J by 5 bases, with 7 bases of the junction left unmatched. Germline V CDR1 and CDR2: SNHLY, FYNNEI. This CDR3 is built from 14 residues.

The genes are TRBV5-8 and TRBJ1-2; 7 bases line up with TRBD1. This CDR3 is built from 14 residues. Trimming at V came to 2 bases and at J to 8 bases, leaving 9 bases not matched to a gene. CDR1 and CDR2 from the germline V gene are SGHTS and YDEGEE. CDR3 sequence (DNA): TGTGCCAGCAGCTTAAACTACAGGGGTGAAGGCTACACCTTC. Translation gives CASSLNYRGEGYTF.

The chain uses TRBV7-9 and TRBJ2-7; TRBD2 matches 7 bases. The CDR3 length is 13 residues. The germline V gene has CDR1 SEHNR and CDR2 FQNEAQ (reference sequence). V was pared by 4 bases and J by 3 bases, with 3 bases of the junction left unmatched. The CDR3 coding sequence is TGTGCCAGCAGCTCCCGGACTAGCTACGAGCAGTACTTC. Encoded protein: CASSSRTSYEQYF. The complete variable domain, with remaining parts taken from reference TRBV7-9 and TRBJ2-7, reads DTGVSQNPRHKITKRGQNVTFRCDPISEHNRLYWYRQTLGQGPEFLTYFQNEAQLEKSRLLSDRFSAERPKGSFSTLEIQRTEQGDSAMYLCASSSRTSYEQYFGPGTRLTVT.